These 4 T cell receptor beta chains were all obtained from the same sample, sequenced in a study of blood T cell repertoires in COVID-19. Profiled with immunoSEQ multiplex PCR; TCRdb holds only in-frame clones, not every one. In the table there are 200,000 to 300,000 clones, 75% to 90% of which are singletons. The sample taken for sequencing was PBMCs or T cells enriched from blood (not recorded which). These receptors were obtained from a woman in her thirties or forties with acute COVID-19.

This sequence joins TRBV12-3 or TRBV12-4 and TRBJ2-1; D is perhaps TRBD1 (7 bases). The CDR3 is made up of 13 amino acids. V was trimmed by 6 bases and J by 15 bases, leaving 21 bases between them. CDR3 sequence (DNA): TGTGCCAGCAGCCCTCAGGGGGGTACTACCGGGTTCTTC. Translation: CASSPQGGTTGFF.

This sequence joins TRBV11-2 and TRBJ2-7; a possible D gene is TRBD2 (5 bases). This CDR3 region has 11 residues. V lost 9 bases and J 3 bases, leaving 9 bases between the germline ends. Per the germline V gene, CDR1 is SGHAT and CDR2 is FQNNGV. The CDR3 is CASGRVYEQYF. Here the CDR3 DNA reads TGTGCCAGTGGGCGGGTCTACGAGCAGTACTTC.

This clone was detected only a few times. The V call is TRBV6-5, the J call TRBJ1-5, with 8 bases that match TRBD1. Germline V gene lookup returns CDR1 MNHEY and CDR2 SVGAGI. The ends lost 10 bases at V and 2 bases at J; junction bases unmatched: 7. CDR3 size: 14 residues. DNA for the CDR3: TGTGCCACCGCCAGGGGGCTTGGCAATCAGCCCCAGCATTTT. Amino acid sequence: CATARGLGNQPQHF.

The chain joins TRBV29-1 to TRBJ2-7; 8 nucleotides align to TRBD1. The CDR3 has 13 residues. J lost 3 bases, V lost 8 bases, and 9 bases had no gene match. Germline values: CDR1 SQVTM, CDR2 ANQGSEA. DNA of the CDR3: TGCAGCTCGACGACAGGGGCCGGCTACGAGCAGTACTTC. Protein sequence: CSSTTGAGYEQYF.